This T cell receptor (beta chain) was obtained from a study of post-analysis software for immune sequencing data (dated by TCRdb to about 2015). General notes on the study: Relapsing-remitting, secondary progressive and progressive-relapsing multiple sclerosis were recorded as disease courses, and subtype annotation was lacking for some patients. The multiple sclerosis patient repertoires were compared with about a dozen previously published healthy control repertoires from donors aged about 6 to 25 years. A subset of samples was prepared in parallel using single-end sample barcoding, then pooled and co-amplified after Illumina adapter ligation. Results the study describes overall, beyond this receptor: The control group was slightly older than the multiple sclerosis patient group. When samples were clustered directly using the F measure, samples prepared in the same batch co-clustered strongly, which prompted a batch-effect correction. Compared with controls, multiple sclerosis patients had significantly lower normalized Chao1 diversity, a finding suggesting substantial peripheral T-cell clonal expansion. Significantly higher frequencies in patients than in controls were found for several TRBV segments, including TRBV5-6, TRBV5-1 and TRBV20-1.

There are a few counts of this clonotype. What antigen it recognizes has not been identified. No base quality information exists; no much larger clone differs at one position. The library was generated by PCR. The sequencer listed for this sample is Illumina HiSeq 2500. Unique molecular identifiers were incorporated into TCR beta cDNA libraries to reduce PCR and sequencing biases. Every 1 to 10 million input T cells yielded approximately 500,000 cDNA molecules, meaning each molecule approximated one T cell. The same protocol used for the earlier healthy control dataset was applied to prepare and sequence the patient libraries. Within a given batch, samples were prepared together, multiplexed and sequenced on the same HiSeq lane. Per the original workflow: MIGEC handled the raw barcoded reads, throwing out single-read molecular identifier groups before consensus assembly and CDR3 extraction. Clonotype tables were post-analysed with VDJtools, and diversity was normalized by down-sampling all datasets to the smallest sample size. Repertoire overlap clustering matched CDR3 amino acid but not nucleotide sequences to correct batch-related cross-sample contamination. The public reads were quality trimmed at Q25 with fastp and then assembled into clones with MiXCR by TCRdb, keeping productive beta chains. Under each unique CDR3 protein, matching rows form one entry showing the most common genes and DNA. Here the V and J calls rest on TCRdb's processing, not on the authors' analysis. For this sample the table gives about 800,000 distinct CDR3 sequences, of which 25% to 30% were detected only once. More than 0.55% of the sample lies in the top ten.

For CDR1 and CDR2, the germline V gene (reference sequence) lists DFQATT and SNEGSKA. From the cysteine through the phenylalanine, the CDR3 covers 14 amino acids. The kept DNA is CDR3 alone, 42 bases in frame from the first base. To demonstrate the VDJtools post-analysis software, the study profiled TCR beta repertoires from the peripheral blood of about 13 young patients with multiple sclerosis. Multiple sclerosis patients were children and adolescents aged roughly 6 to 16 years. This sequence uses TRBV20-1 and TRBJ2-4, with TRBD1 matching 7 junction bases. The J call may not be correct, given that the DNA end is closer to TRBJ2-7. The material sequenced was blood. The TCR sequence derives from a girl aged 5 to 17 with multiple sclerosis. The CDR3 protein is CSARDSQGVIEQYF. The nucleotide sequence reads TGCAGTGCTAGAGATAGCCAGGGGGTAATCGAGCAGTACTTC.